Given below is one T cell receptor (beta chain) in context. Its antigen is as yet unknown. Healthy bone marrow donors supplied every sample. This sample is part of a study of cytomegalovirus exposure and HLA in healthy donors. Study-wide results and caveats: Within a later analysis, the majority of CMV-associated TCR beta chains appeared HLA-restricted. TCR beta sequences reportedly predicted the HLA-A and HLA-B alleles of most subjects accurately. Despite most TCR sequences being rare, some public TCRs occurred in many donors.

It was with 60 Vbeta and 13 Jbeta primers that the PCR ran. Clones were sequenced by immunoSEQ multiplex PCR, and TCRdb holds only the in-frame ones, with some missing. The sample has 150,000 or so clones; 73% are singletons. This CDR3 has 15 residues. The germline gives CDR1 MNHEY, CDR2 SVGAGI. Trimming took off 6 bases at V and 0 bases at J, with 9 bases between the two ends. The chain couples TRBV6-5 to TRBJ2-6; no clear D gene. Sequencing used PBMCs. This receptor was taken from a woman between 18 and 30 years old in good health and CMV-seronegative. CDR3 in amino acids: CASRPEISGANVLTF. The CDR3 DNA reads TGTGCCAGCAGACCCGAGATCTCTGGGGCCAACGTCCTGACTTTC.